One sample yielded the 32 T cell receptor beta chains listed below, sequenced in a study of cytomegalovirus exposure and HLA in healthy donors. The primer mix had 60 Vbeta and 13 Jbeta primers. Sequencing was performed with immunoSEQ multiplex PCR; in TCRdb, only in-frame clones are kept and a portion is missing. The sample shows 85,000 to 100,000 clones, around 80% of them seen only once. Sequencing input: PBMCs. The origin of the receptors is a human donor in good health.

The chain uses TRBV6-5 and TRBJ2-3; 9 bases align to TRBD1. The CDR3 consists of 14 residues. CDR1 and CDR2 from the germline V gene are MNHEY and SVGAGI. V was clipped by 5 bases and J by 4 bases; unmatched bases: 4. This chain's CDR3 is CASSRRTGADTQYF. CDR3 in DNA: TGTGCCAGCAGTCGTAGGACAGGGGCAGATACGCAGTATTTT.

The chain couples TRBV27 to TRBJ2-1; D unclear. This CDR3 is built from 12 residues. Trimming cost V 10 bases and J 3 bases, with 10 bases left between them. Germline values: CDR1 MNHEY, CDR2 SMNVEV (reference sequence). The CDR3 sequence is CANKMVYNEQFF. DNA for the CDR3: TGTGCCAACAAGATGGTCTACAATGAGCAGTTCTTC.

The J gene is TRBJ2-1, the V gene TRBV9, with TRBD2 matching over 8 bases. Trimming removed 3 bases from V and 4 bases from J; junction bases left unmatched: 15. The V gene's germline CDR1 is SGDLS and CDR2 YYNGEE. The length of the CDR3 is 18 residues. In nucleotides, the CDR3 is TGTGCCAGCAGCGCCAATCCCGGCGGGAGGCCTCTTTACAATGAGCAGTTCTTC. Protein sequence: CASSANPGGRPLYNEQFF.

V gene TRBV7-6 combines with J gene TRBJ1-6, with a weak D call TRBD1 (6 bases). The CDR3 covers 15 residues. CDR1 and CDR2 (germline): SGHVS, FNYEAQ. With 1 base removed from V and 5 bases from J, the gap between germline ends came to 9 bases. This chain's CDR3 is CASSLGTADNSPLHF. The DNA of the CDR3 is TGTGCCAGCAGCTTAGGGACAGCCGATAATTCACCCCTCCACTTT.

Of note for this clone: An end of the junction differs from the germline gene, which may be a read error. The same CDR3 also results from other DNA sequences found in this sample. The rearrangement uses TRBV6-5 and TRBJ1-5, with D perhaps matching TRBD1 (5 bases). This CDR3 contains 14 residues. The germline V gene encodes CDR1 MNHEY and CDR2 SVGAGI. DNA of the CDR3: TGCGCCAGCAGGGAGGGAGGGATTAGCCAGCCCCAGCATTTT. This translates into CASREGGISQPQHF.

The DNA of the CDR3 is TGTGCCAGCAGCCCTGGGAAGGGACAGGGGGCCTCCAAAAACATTCAGTACTTC. Protein sequence: CASSPGKGQGASKNIQYF. The chain uses TRBV11-3 and TRBJ2-4, with 12 bases that match TRBD1. The germline gives CDR1 SGHNT, CDR2 YENEEA. The CDR3 is 18 residues long. Losses at the gene ends were 5 bases for V and 2 bases for J; bases not matched to a gene: 10.

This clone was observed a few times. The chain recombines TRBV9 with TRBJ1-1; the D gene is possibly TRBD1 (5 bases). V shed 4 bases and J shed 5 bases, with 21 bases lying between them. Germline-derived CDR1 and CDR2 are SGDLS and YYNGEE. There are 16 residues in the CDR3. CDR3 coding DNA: TGTGCCAGCAGCTCGGGGGGAGGGACTCTGCGAACTGAAGCTTTCTTT. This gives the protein CASSSGGGTLRTEAFF.

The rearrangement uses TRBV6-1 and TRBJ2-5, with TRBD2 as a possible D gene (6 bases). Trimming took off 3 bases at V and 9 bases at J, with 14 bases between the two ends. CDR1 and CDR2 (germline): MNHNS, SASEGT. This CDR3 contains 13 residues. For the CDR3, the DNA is TGTGCCAGCAGTGATCGGGGGATTTGGGCCCAGTACTTC. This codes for CASSDRGIWAQYF.

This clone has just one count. The CDR3 is CASSFPLRGTETQYF. The CDR3, as DNA: TGTGCCAGCAGCTTCCCACTTCGAGGTACGGAGACCCAGTACTTC. The chain joins TRBV11-2 to TRBJ2-5, with D uncertain. In germline, CDR1 is SGHAT, CDR2 FQNNGV. Trimming took off 3 bases at V and 5 bases at J, with 16 bases between the two ends. The CDR3 spans 15 residues.

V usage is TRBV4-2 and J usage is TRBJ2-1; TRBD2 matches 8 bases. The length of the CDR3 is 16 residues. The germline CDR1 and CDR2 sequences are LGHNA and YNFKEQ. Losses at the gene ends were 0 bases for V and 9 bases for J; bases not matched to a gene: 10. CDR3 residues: CASSQDRTGGLGEQFF. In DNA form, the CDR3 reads TGTGCCAGCAGCCAAGATCGGACGGGGGGGCTGGGTGAGCAGTTCTTC.

The CDR3 sequence is CAWSAWPNTEAFF. The CDR3 DNA reads as TGTGCCTGGAGTGCTTGGCCAAACACTGAAGCTTTCTTT. The chain carries TRBV30 and TRBJ1-1; D gene ambiguous. The germline V gene has CDR1 GTSNPN and CDR2 SVGIG (reference sequence). The CDR3 loop spans 13 amino acids. Trimming took 1 base from V and 2 from J, leaving 8 bases between them.

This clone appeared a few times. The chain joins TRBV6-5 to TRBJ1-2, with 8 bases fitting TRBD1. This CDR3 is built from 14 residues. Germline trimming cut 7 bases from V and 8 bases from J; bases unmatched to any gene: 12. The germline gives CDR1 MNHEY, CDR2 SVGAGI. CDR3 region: CASNKQGGSRGYTF. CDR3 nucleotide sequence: TGTGCCAGCAACAAACAGGGGGGATCGAGGGGCTACACCTTC.

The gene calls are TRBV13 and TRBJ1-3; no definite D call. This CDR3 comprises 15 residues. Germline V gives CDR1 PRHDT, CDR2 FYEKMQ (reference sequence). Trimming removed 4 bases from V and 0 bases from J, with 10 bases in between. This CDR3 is CASSWTKSSGNTIYF. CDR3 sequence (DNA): TGTGCCAGCAGCTGGACTAAGAGCTCTGGAAACACCATATATTTT. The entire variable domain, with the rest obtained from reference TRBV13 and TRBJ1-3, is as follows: AAGVIQSPRHLIKEKRETATLKCYPIPRHDTVYWYQQGPGQDPQFLISFYEKMQSDKGSIPDRFSAQQFSDYHSELNMSSLELGDSALYFCASSWTKSSGNTIYFGEGSWLTVV.

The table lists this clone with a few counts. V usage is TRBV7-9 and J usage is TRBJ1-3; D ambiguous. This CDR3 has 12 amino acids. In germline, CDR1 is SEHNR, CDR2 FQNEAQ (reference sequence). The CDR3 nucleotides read TGTTCCTACGGAGTTCCTGGAAACACCATATATTTT. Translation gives CSYGVPGNTIYF.

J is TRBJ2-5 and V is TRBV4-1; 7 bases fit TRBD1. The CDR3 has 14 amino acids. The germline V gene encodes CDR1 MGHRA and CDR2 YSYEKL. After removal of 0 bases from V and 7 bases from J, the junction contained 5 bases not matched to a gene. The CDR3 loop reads CASSQDVQGRTQYF. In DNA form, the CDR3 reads TGCGCCAGCAGCCAAGACGTACAGGGGCGGACCCAGTACTTC.

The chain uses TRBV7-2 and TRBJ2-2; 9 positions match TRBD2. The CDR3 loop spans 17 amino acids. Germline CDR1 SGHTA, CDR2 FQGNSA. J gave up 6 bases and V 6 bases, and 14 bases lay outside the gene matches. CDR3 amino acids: CASSPGFSGRIAGELFF. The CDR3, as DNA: TGTGCCAGCAGTCCAGGTTTTAGCGGGAGAATCGCCGGGGAGCTGTTTTTT.

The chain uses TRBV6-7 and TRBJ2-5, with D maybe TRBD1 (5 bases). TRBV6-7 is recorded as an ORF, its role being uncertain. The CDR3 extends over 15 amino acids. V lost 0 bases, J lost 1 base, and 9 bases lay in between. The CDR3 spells CASSYSVRVQETQYF. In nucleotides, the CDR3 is TGTGCCAGCAGTTACTCGGTCAGGGTCCAAGAGACCCAGTACTTC.

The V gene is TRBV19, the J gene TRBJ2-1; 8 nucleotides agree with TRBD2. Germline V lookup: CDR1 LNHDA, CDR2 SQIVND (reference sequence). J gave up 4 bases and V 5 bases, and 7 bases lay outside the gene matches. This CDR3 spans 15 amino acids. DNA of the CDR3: TGTGCCAGTAGTTCCACTAGCGGTGAATACAATGAGCAGTTCTTC. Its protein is CASSSTSGEYNEQFF.

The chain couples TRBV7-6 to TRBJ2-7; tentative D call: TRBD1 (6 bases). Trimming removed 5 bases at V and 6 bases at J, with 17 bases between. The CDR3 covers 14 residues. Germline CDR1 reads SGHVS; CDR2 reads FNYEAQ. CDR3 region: CASSRSQTGPEQYF. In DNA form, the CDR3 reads TGTGCCAGCAGCCGCTCCCAGACAGGACCCGAGCAGTACTTC.

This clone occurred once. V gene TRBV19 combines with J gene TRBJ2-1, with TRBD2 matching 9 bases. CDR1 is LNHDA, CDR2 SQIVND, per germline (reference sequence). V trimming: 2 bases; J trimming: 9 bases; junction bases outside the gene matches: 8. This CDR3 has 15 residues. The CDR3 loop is CASSISLAGSGEQFF. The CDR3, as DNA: TGTGCCAGTAGTATAAGCCTAGCGGGAAGTGGTGAGCAGTTCTTC.

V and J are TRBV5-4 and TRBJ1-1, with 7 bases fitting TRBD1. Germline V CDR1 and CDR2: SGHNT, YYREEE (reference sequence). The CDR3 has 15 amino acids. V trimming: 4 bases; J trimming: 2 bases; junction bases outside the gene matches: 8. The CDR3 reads CASSPRGQGNTEAFF. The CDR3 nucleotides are TGTGCCAGCAGCCCAAGGGGGCAGGGAAACACTGAAGCTTTCTTT. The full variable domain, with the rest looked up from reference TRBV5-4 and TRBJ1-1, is ETGVTQSPTHLIKTRGQQVTLRCSSQSGHNTVSWYQQALGQGPQFIFQYYREEENGRGNFPPRFSGLQFPNYSSELNVNALELDDSALYLCASSPRGQGNTEAFFGQGTRLTVV.

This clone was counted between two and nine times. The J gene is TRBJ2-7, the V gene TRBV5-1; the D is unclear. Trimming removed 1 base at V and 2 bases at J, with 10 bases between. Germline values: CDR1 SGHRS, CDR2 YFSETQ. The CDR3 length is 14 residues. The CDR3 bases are TGCGCCAGCAGCTTGAACTCCGCGACCTACGAGCAGTACTTC. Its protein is CASSLNSATYEQYF.

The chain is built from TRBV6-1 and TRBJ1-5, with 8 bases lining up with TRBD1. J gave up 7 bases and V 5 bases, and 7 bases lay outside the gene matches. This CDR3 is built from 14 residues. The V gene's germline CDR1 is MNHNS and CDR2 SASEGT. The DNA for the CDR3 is TGTGCCAGCAGTCTGGACAGGGCGGCGCAGCCCCAGCATTTT. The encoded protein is CASSLDRAAQPQHF.

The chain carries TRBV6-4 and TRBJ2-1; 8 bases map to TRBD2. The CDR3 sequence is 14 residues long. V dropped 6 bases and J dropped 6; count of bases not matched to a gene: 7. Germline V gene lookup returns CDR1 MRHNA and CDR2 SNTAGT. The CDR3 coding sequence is TGTGCCAGCAGGGGGGGGACTAGACCCAATGAGCAGTTCTTC. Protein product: CASRGGTRPNEQFF.

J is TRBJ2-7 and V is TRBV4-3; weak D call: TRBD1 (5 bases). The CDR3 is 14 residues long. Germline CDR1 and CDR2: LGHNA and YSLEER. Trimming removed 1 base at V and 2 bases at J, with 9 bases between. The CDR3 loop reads CASSQGPGTYEQYF. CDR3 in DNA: TGCGCCAGCAGCCAAGGCCCAGGGACCTACGAGCAGTACTTC.

The CDR3 loop reads CASSEAIGQGTFYTF. The CDR3 DNA is TGTGCCAGCAGTGAAGCCATAGGACAGGGTACATTCTACACCTTC. The chain couples TRBV6-1 to TRBJ1-2, with 8 bases lining up with TRBD1. The V and J ends lost 0 bases and 10 bases, in that order; junction bases with no gene match: 10. The CDR3 contains 15 residues. CDR1 and CDR2 from the germline V gene are MNHNS and SASEGT.

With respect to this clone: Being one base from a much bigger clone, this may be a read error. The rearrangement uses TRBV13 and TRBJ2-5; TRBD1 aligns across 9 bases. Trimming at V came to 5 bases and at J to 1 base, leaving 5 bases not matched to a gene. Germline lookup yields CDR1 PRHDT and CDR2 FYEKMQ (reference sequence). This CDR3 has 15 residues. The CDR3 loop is CASSQRTGAQETQYF. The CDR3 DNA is TGTGCCAGCAGCCAAAGGACAGGGGCCCAAGAGACCCAGTACTTC.

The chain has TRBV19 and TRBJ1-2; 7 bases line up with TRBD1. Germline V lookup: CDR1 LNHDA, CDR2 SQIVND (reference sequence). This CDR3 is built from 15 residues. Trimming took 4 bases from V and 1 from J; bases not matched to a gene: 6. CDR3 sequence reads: CASSNNRGDNYGYTF. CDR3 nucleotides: TGTGCCAGTAGTAATAACAGGGGTGATAACTATGGCTACACCTTC.

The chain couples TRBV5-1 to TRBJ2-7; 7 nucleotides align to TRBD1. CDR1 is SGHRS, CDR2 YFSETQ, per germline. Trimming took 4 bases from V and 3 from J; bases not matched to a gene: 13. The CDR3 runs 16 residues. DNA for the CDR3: TGCGCCAGCAGCACGGTGCCGGGACAGCTTTTCTACGAGCAGTACTTC. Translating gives CASSTVPGQLFYEQYF.

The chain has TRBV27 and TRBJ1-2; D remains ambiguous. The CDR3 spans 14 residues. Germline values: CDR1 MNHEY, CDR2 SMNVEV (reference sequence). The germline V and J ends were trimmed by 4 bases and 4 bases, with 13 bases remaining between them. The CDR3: CASSSSGRVYGYTF. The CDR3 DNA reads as TGTGCCAGCAGTTCATCAGGCCGGGTCTATGGCTACACCTTC.

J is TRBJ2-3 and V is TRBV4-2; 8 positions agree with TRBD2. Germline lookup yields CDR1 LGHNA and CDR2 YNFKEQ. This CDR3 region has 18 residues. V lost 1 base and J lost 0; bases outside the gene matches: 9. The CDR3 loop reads CASSQGAGDHFSTDTQYF. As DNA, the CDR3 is TGTGCCAGCAGCCAAGGAGCGGGGGACCACTTTAGCACAGATACGCAGTATTTT.

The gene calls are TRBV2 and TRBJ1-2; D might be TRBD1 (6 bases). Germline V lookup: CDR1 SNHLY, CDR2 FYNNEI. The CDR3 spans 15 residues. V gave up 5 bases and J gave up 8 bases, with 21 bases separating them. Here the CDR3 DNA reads TGTGCCAGCAGTCGAGGGAACAGGGAGGGAAAAGGCTACACCTTC. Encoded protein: CASSRGNREGKGYTF.